One and the same sample provided the 23 T cell receptor beta chains below, sequenced in a study of T-cell reconstitution after alpha-beta-depleted transplantation in children. Preparation of the TCRbeta library used unique molecular identifiers. From the PCR reads, TCRdb called clonotypes with MiXCR, one entry per CDR3 protein. This table has 200,000 or so distinct CDR3 sequences, roughly 6% appearing once. The specimen comprised PBMCs, sampled before TCRalphabeta/CD19-depleted stem cell transplant. These receptors were obtained from a girl less than two years old with combined immunodeficiency, due to receive a stem cell transplant.

This clonotype was counted at least ten times. The V and J genes are TRBV20-1 and TRBJ1-5; 9 bases map to TRBD1. The CDR3 covers 16 residues. J gave up 6 bases and V 0 bases, and 9 bases lay outside the gene matches. CDR1 is DFQATT and CDR2 is SNEGSKA in the germline V gene (reference sequence). The DNA of the CDR3 is TGCAGTGCTAGAGATCCTAGGACAGGGGAGACTCAGCCCCAGCATTTT. This codes for CSARDPRTGETQPQHF.

The table lists this clonotype with many counts. The chain joins TRBV15 to TRBJ1-1; a weak D match, TRBD1 (5 bases). The germline gives CDR1 LNHNV, CDR2 YYDKDF (reference sequence). The CDR3 length is 15 residues. V was cut by 3 bases and J by 0 bases, with 11 bases left in between. CDR3 nucleotides: TGTGCCACCAGCAGCGACAGATGGGTGAACACTGAAGCTTTCTTT. Translation gives CATSSDRWVNTEAFF.

The table lists this clonotype with many counts. J is TRBJ1-1 and V is TRBV4-1; no firm D call. Germline CDR1 reads MGHRA; CDR2 reads YSYEKL. This CDR3 has 17 amino acids. The germline V and J ends were trimmed by 0 bases and 0 bases, with 14 bases remaining between them. The CDR3 bases are TGCGCCAGCAGCCAAGATAGAATCGGTCTCATGAACACTGAAGCTTTCTTT. Its translation: CASSQDRIGLMNTEAFF.

This clonotype was counted between two and nine times. The chain carries TRBV7-6 and TRBJ2-7; 12 bases align to TRBD1. Trimming cost V 1 base and J 3 bases; bases outside gene matches: 7. The CDR3 is 17 amino acids. Germline V gene lookup returns CDR1 SGHVS and CDR2 FNYEAQ. The CDR3 loop reads CASSLEMGQGANYEQYF. DNA of the CDR3: TGTGCCAGCAGCTTAGAAATGGGACAGGGGGCGAACTACGAGCAGTACTTC.

The V gene is TRBV18, the J gene TRBJ2-7, with a weak D call TRBD1 (5 bases). The CDR3 runs 15 residues. Germline-derived CDR1 and CDR2 are KGHSH and LQKENI. The V and J ends lost 5 bases and 2 bases respectively, with 16 bases between them. The CDR3 reads CASSSQGDPTYEQYF. Written as DNA, the CDR3 is TGTGCCAGCTCATCCCAGGGTGACCCAACCTACGAGCAGTACTTC.

This clonotype was detected ten times or more. This chain uses TRBV15 with TRBJ2-5; D remains ambiguous. The germline CDR1 and CDR2 sequences are LNHNV and YYDKDF (reference sequence). V was shortened by 8 bases and J by 0 bases, with 13 bases between the two germline ends. CDR3 length: 14 residues. The CDR3: CATYEGSDQETQYF. As DNA, the CDR3 is TGTGCCACCTACGAAGGTTCAGACCAAGAGACCCAGTACTTC.

This clonotype has a count of ten or more. V usage is TRBV4-3 and J usage is TRBJ2-3; 8 bases fit TRBD2. The junction had 11 bases not matched to a gene; V was cut back by 4 bases and J by 2 bases. The CDR3 has 17 amino acids. Germline-derived CDR1 and CDR2 are LGHNA and YSLEER. CDR3 DNA: TGCGCCAGCAGCCGTTCGGGGGGGGCCTTAGTCACAGATACGCAGTATTTT. It specifies CASSRSGGALVTDTQYF.

This clonotype was detected many times. One end of the junction is discordant with germline, which a read error may explain. V and J are TRBV11-2 and TRBJ2-6, with D possibly being TRBD1 (5 bases). The CDR3 is made up of 11 amino acids. Per the germline V gene, CDR1 is SGHAT and CDR2 is FQNNGV. CDR3 in amino acids: CASSLAGQGAF. The CDR3 DNA reads TGTGCCAGCAGCTTAGCTGGACAAGGGGCTTTC.

This clonotype was seen ten or more times. The chain combines TRBV12-3 or TRBV12-4 with TRBJ2-3; 7 nucleotides match TRBD2. This CDR3 has 13 amino acids. The V and J ends lost 6 bases and 4 bases, in that order; junction bases with no gene match: 4. In DNA form, the CDR3 reads TGTGCCAGCAGAGCCGGGAGGCCAGATACGCAGTATTTT. It specifies CASRAGRPDTQYF.

This clonotype was counted many times. The V call is TRBV7-8, the J call TRBJ2-1; D gene unclear. V gave up 1 base and J gave up 0 bases, with 4 bases separating them. The CDR3 runs 14 residues. Germline loops: CDR1 SGHVS, CDR2 FQNEAQ. This CDR3 is CASSLGPSYNEQFF. In DNA, the CDR3 is TGTGCCAGCAGCTTAGGTCCCTCCTACAATGAGCAGTTCTTC.

The sample holds many counts of this clonotype. The V gene is TRBV3-1, the J gene TRBJ2-3, with TRBD2 matching 12 bases. J gave up 4 bases and V 5 bases, and 10 bases lay outside the gene matches. The V gene's germline CDR1 is LGHDT and CDR2 YNNKEL (reference sequence). CDR3 length equals 17 residues. CDR3 in amino acids: CASSFSYSSGGADTQYF. The CDR3 region has the DNA TGTGCCAGCAGCTTCTCTTACTCTAGCGGGGGGGCAGATACGCAGTATTTT.

In this sample, this clonotype turned up many times. The chain is built from TRBV6-5 and TRBJ1-1, with 7 bases identical to TRBD1. V was clipped by 2 bases and J by 1 base; unmatched bases: 10. Looked up from germline, CDR1 is MNHEY and CDR2 is SVGAGI. The CDR3 length is 17 residues. In nucleotides, the CDR3 is TGTGCCAGCAGTTACGGTTGGACAGGACCCGGGAACACTGAAGCTTTCTTT. The encoded protein is CASSYGWTGPGNTEAFF.

This clonotype has ten or more counts. The chain combines TRBV29-1 with TRBJ1-1; D not resolved. This CDR3 comprises 12 residues. Germline CDR1 is SQVTM and CDR2 is ANQGSEA. V gave up 7 bases and J gave up 1 base, with 10 bases separating them. The CDR3 sequence: CSAHPGNTEAFF. CDR3 nucleotides: TGCAGCGCCCATCCTGGGAACACTGAAGCTTTCTTT.

In this sample, this clonotype turned up many times. V usage is TRBV10-3 and J usage is TRBJ2-7, with D possibly matching TRBD1 (6 bases). Germline CDR1 and CDR2: ENHRY and SYGVKD. The length of the CDR3 is 11 residues. V lost 6 bases and J lost 5, with 8 bases in between. The DNA of the CDR3 is TGTGCCATCAGAACAGGGAACGAGCAGTACTTC. Residues: CAIRTGNEQYF.

This clonotype was recorded many times. The rearrangement joins TRBV4-3 to TRBJ2-1, with 9 nucleotides matching TRBD2. Germline loops: CDR1 LGHNA, CDR2 YSLEER. The CDR3 has 16 residues. The V segment lost 0 bases and the J segment 7 bases; nucleotides outside the gene matches: 7. In nucleotides, the CDR3 is TGCGCCAGCAGCCAAGAGGCGTCTAGCGGGGTTAATGAGCAGTTCTTC. Translation: CASSQEASSGVNEQFF.

This clonotype was seen ten or more times. This rearrangement joins TRBV6-2 or TRBV6-3 to TRBJ2-1; D is undetermined. Deletions cut 0 bases from V and 4 bases from J, with 13 bases between. There are 16 residues in the CDR3. CDR1 is MNHEY and CDR2 is SVGEGT in the germline V gene. CDR3 protein: CASSYSTSPAYNEQFF. The CDR3 bases are TGTGCCAGCAGTTACTCTACTTCCCCAGCTTACAATGAGCAGTTCTTC.

In this sample, this clonotype turned up many times. The CDR3 loop reads CATPPTGGRTDTQYF. CDR3 in DNA: TGTGCCACCCCCCCCACAGGAGGACGCACAGATACGCAGTATTTT. The chain combines TRBV21-1 with TRBJ2-3; the table's D call of TRBD1 was not tested on the DNA. TRBV21-1 is termed a pseudogene. The CDR3 extends over 15 amino acids.

In its sample, this clonotype was seen many times. This sequence joins TRBV5-1 and TRBJ1-1, with 9 bases that match TRBD1. The V segment lost 0 bases and the J segment 4 bases; nucleotides outside the gene matches: 25. This CDR3 is 22 amino acids long. Per the germline V gene, CDR1 is SGHRS and CDR2 is YFSETQ. CDR3 in amino acids: CASSLARLSGTGPTYRSTEAFF. The CDR3 coding sequence is TGCGCCAGCAGCTTGGCTCGCCTATCCGGGACAGGGCCCACCTATCGTAGCACTGAAGCTTTCTTT.

At least ten counts were recorded for this clonotype. This chain connects TRBV7-2 to TRBJ2-1; TRBD2 matches at 8 bases. The trim removed 3 bases at V and 6 bases at J, leaving 10 bases unmatched. Per germline, CDR1 SGHTA and CDR2 FQGNSA. This CDR3 comprises 16 residues. The CDR3 sequence: CASSFGLANPRNEQFF. CDR3 in DNA: TGTGCCAGCAGCTTCGGACTAGCCAATCCCCGCAATGAGCAGTTCTTC.

This clonotype was counted many times. J is TRBJ2-7 and V is TRBV4-1; D gene ambiguous. The CDR3 spans 14 residues. Germline CDR1 is MGHRA and CDR2 is YSYEKL. V gave up 0 bases and J gave up 4 bases, with 10 bases separating them. CDR3 DNA sequence: TGCGCCAGCAGCCAAGATGGTACAGCTTACGAGCAGTACTTC. Residues: CASSQDGTAYEQYF.

This clonotype was seen repeatedly, ten times or more. V and J are TRBV20-1 and TRBJ1-1, with D possibly TRBD1 on 5 matching bases. This CDR3 spans 15 amino acids. Per the germline V gene, CDR1 is DFQATT and CDR2 is SNEGSKA (reference sequence). The V and J ends lost 5 bases and 9 bases respectively, with 25 bases between them. The CDR3 here is CSASSWPVDSPKAFF. The CDR3 coding sequence is TGCAGTGCTTCATCGTGGCCCGTAGACAGCCCCAAAGCTTTCTTT.

This clonotype was picked up a small number of times. The genes are TRBV12-3 or TRBV12-4 and TRBJ2-7, with a tentative D call TRBD1 (6 bases). There are 12 residues in the CDR3. The V and J ends lost 4 bases and 7 bases respectively, with 11 bases between them. The CDR3: CASSSDRAEQYF. CDR3 bases: TGTGCCAGCAGTTCGGACAGAGCTGAGCAGTACTTC.

This clonotype came up many times. The V gene is TRBV21-1, the J gene TRBJ1-1. TRBV21-1 is a recognized pseudogene. This CDR3 is built from 16 residues. The CDR3 region has the DNA TGTGCCAGCAGCAAGGGACGTAGGGCCTGCTACACTGAAGCTTTCTTT. Amino acid sequence: CASSKGRRACYTEAFF.